The 11 T cell receptor beta chains given below trace back to one sample, sequenced in a study of blood T cells in healthy people across ages. A second PCR of 7 to 11 cycles used a sample-barcoded 5' primer and a J-beta primer mix. A single record per CDR3 protein comes from TCRdb applying MiXCR to the 5' RACE reads. The sample holds hundreds of thousands of distinct CDR3 sequences; about 37% are singletons and the top ten take approximately 12%. What was sequenced was blood. The receptors were gathered from a man aged 18 to 30 in good health.

The V gene is TRBV3-1, the J gene TRBJ1-1; D is unclear. This CDR3 has 15 residues. In germline, CDR1 is LGHDT, CDR2 YNNKEL (reference sequence). V lost 2 bases and J 0 bases, leaving 10 bases between the germline ends. The DNA for the CDR3 is TGTGCCAGCAGCCAAACACGGAAGATGAACACTGAAGCTTTCTTT. This encodes CASSQTRKMNTEAFF.

The chain recombines TRBV7-2 with TRBJ1-1; D not certain. This CDR3 region has 14 residues. V was shortened by 1 base and J by 0 bases, with 6 bases between the two germline ends. Germline values: CDR1 SGHTA, CDR2 FQGNSA. The CDR3 nucleotides read TGTGCCAGCAGCTTAGTGCCCTTGAACACTGAAGCTTTCTTT. It specifies CASSLVPLNTEAFF.

The chain recombines TRBV10-3 with TRBJ2-7; no firm D call. Germline V gene data show CDR1 as ENHRY and CDR2 as SYGVKD. The CDR3 covers 12 residues. Trimming took off 1 base at V and 7 bases at J, with 8 bases between the two ends. CDR3 sequence reads: CAISEFYNEQYF. Here the CDR3 DNA reads TGTGCCATCAGTGAGTTTTATAATGAGCAGTACTTC.

This chain links TRBV10-3 with TRBJ2-7, with D possibly TRBD2 on 6 matching bases. The CDR3 has 13 residues. V was shortened by 4 bases and J by 6 bases, with 13 bases between the two germline ends. Germline V gene data show CDR1 as ENHRY and CDR2 as SYGVKD. CDR3 amino acids: CAISGTTLGEQYF. CDR3 bases: TGTGCCATCAGTGGGACTACTCTCGGCGAGCAGTACTTC.

The CDR3 coding sequence is TGCGCCAGCAGCTTGTTAGCCGGCGACACCGGGGAGCTGTTTTTT. Its translation: CASSLLAGDTGELFF. The rearrangement uses TRBV5-1 and TRBJ2-2, with no clear D. The CDR3 is made up of 15 amino acids. V dropped 1 base and J dropped 3 bases, with 10 bases sitting between them. Germline loops: CDR1 SGHRS, CDR2 YFSETQ.

The chain links TRBV6-6 to TRBJ1-5; the D is unclear. V was shortened by 3 bases and J by 0 bases, with 6 bases between the two germline ends. CDR1 MNHNY and CDR2 SVGAGI come from the germline V gene (reference sequence). The CDR3 runs 14 residues. Written as DNA, the CDR3 is TGTGCCAGCAGTTATAAGGTTAGCAATCAGCCCCAGCATTTT. Translated, it gives CASSYKVSNQPQHF.

In this sample, this clonotype turned up a few times. This chain uses TRBV7-3 with TRBJ1-1; TRBD1 is a possible D gene (6 bases). The CDR3 loop spans 13 amino acids. CDR1 is SGHTA and CDR2 is FQGTGA in the germline V gene. Trimming shortened V by 0 bases and J by 11 bases, and 13 bases separated the two germline ends. The CDR3 DNA sequence: TGTGCCAGCAGCTTAACGGGGACATCTGGCGCTTTCTTT. Its translation is CASSLTGTSGAFF.

This clonotype was seen only a few times. The gene calls are TRBV7-2 and TRBJ1-1; 7 bases are a match to TRBD1. The CDR3 runs to 14 residues. Trimming at V came to 4 bases and at J to 1 base, leaving 3 bases not matched to a gene. Germline loops: CDR1 SGHTA, CDR2 FQGNSA. In DNA form, the CDR3 reads TGTGCCAGCAGCTCCCAGGGGGGGAACACTGAAGCTTTCTTT. As protein: CASSSQGGNTEAFF.

This clonotype came up once. The J gene is TRBJ1-2, the V gene TRBV5-1; 7 bases fit TRBD1. V gave up 3 bases and J gave up 3 bases; unmatched junction bases: 8. This CDR3 comprises 15 residues. Germline V CDR1 and CDR2: SGHRS, YFSETQ. CDR3 region: CASSSDTGTDYGYTF. CDR3 nucleotides: TGCGCCAGCAGCTCGGACACCGGGACAGACTATGGCTACACCTTC. Looking up the rest from reference TRBV5-1 and TRBJ1-2 gives the full variable domain: KAGVTQTPRYLIKTRGQQVTLSCSPISGHRSVSWYQQTPGQGLQFLFEYFSETQRNKGNFPGRFSGRQFSNSRSEMNVSTLELGDSALYLCASSSDTGTDYGYTFGSGTRLTVV.

The rearrangement joins TRBV6-5 to TRBJ1-2; no definite D call. CDR1 is MNHEY, CDR2 SVGAGI, per germline. The CDR3 runs to 15 residues. The V end lost 5 bases, the J end lost 5 bases, and 18 bases lay between the germline ends. CDR3 sequence reads: CASSTPGGSIYGYTF. For the CDR3, the DNA is TGTGCCAGCAGTACTCCCGGCGGATCTATTTATGGCTACACCTTC.

The chain couples TRBV12-3 or TRBV12-4 to TRBJ2-1; 9 bases map to TRBD2. The assigned J gene may be wrong: the sequence end matches TRBJ2-7 better. This CDR3 has 15 amino acids. The CDR3 loop is CASSLRAGGANEQYF. CDR3 DNA: TGTGCCAGCAGTTTAAGAGCGGGGGGAGCCAATGAGCAGTACTTC.